This TCR beta chain was identified in a study of T cells in tumors after PD-1 blockade. Overall study: Excluded were patients with checkpoint blockade, immunosuppressants, or radiotherapy or other anti-cancer therapy within 4 weeks. Treatment was either pembrolizumab 200 mg every 3 weeks or cemiplimab 350 mg every 2 weeks.

Only in-frame clones appear in the TCRdb table, and some are missing; sequencing was by immunoSEQ multiplex PCR. The repertoire holds fewer than 55,000 clones, with roughly 80% as singletons. Trimming removed 3 bases at V and 7 bases at J, with 9 bases between. The CDR3 runs 13 residues. V usage is TRBV12-3 or TRBV12-4 and J usage is TRBJ2-2; D gene unclear. This receptor was identified in a human donor with basal cell carcinoma. The sample in question was PBMCs, obtained before anti-PD-1 treatment. CDR3 DNA sequence: TGTGCCAGCAGTTTTCTGTATTACGGGGAGCTGTTTTTT. Protein product: CASSFLYYGELFF.